The sample holds a few counts of the clone carrying this TCR beta chain. No antigen is known for it. This CDR3 is built from 20 residues. CDR1 and CDR2 (germline): MDHEN, SYDVKM. The junction had 17 bases not matched to a gene; V was cut back by 5 bases and J by 1 base. Time point indicated: persistent/refractory GD, antithyroid drugs over 5 years with positive TRAb. The authors made the TCR library using RNA they extracted from PBMCs. This specimen comes from a study of regulatory T cells in long-lasting Graves disease. Regarding the study as a whole: Among samples with persistent disease, TRBV28, TRBJ1-2 and TRBJ2-5 were favored. The small sample size may have reduced accuracy.

CDR3-region Arm-PCR and iRepertoire HTBI primers produced the TCR beta libraries. One entry per CDR3 protein, called by TCRdb with MiXCR from the multiplex PCR reads. The top ten clones hold 13% of a sample with a few hundred thousand distinct CDR3 sequences, around a fifth of them seen once. The sequenced sample was peripheral blood mononuclear cells (PBMCs), obtained when the disease was refractory, from a patient treated with antithyroid drugs. The receptor comes from a female donor with Graves disease. The V gene is TRBV28, the J gene TRBJ2-6; 7 nucleotides agree with TRBD2. CDR3 bases: TGTGCCAGCAGTGGCATACTAGCGACTGTGGGAGCGTCTGGGGCCAACGTCCTGACTTTC. This encodes CASSGILATVGASGANVLTF.